The next 10 T cell receptor beta chains were all read from a single sample in a study of Graves' ophthalmopathy and Graves' hyperthyroidism. Using RNA transcripts, the TCR beta CDR3 regions were amplified. Investigators did first-round RT-PCR with HTBI primers, then second-round multiplex PCR. TCRdb re-analysed the multiplex PCR reads in MiXCR, keeping a single row per CDR3 protein. The sample comprises over 500,000 distinct CDR3 sequences, 22% of which are singletons, and around 7% rests with the top ten. Sequences were obtained from peripheral blood. Source of these receptors: a woman aged 18-30 years with stable Graves' hyperthyroidism. Some clones in this sample may be carry-over from other donors' samples.

The genes are TRBV30 and TRBJ2-5; 9 nucleotides agree with TRBD1. CDR1 and CDR2 (germline): GTSNPN, SVGIG (reference sequence). Germline trimming cut 5 bases from V and 2 bases from J; bases unmatched to any gene: 9. The CDR3 consists of 15 residues. The CDR3 DNA sequence: TGTGCCTGGGAGATGGGACAGGGAAAGCAAGAGACCCAGTACTTC. It is translated as CAWEMGQGKQETQYF.

This clonotype has at least ten counts. The chain is built from TRBV5-1 and TRBJ2-5, with D possibly being TRBD1 (5 bases). The CDR3 is 14 residues long. Trimming removed 2 bases at V and 5 bases at J, with 13 bases between. From germline, CDR1 is SGHRS and CDR2 YFSETQ. The CDR3 DNA reads TGCGCCAGCAGCTTAGGCAGCCCAGGGGAGACCCAGTACTTC. Residues: CASSLGSPGETQYF.

This clonotype was seen only a few times. V is TRBV5-5 and J is TRBJ1-5; D gene ambiguous. CDR1 and CDR2 from the germline V gene are SGHKS and YYEKEE (reference sequence). The CDR3 length is 12 residues. V was cut by 3 bases and J by 3 bases, with 4 bases left in between. The CDR3 reads CASSSNNQPQHF. CDR3 nucleotides: TGTGCCAGCAGCTCGAACAATCAGCCCCAGCATTTT.

This chain joins TRBV14 and TRBJ2-6, with unresolved D. Germline values: CDR1 SGHDN, CDR2 FVKESK. Trimming left V 4 bases short and J 0 bases short, with 7 bases between. The CDR3 length is 15 residues. The CDR3 nucleotides read TGTGCCAGCAGCCCGATGACCTCTGGGGCCAACGTCCTGACTTTC. This gives the protein CASSPMTSGANVLTF.

This clonotype was seen at least ten times. This sequence joins TRBV12-3 or TRBV12-4 and TRBJ1-5; D remains ambiguous. The CDR3 contains 13 residues. V lost 3 bases, J lost 7 bases, and 10 bases lay in between. CDR3 DNA: TGTGCCAGCAGTTTGGGTTATTGGCAGCCCCAGCATTTT. Protein product: CASSLGYWQPQHF.

This clonotype was counted many times. The rearrangement links TRBV4-1 to TRBJ1-6; a possible D gene is TRBD1 (6 bases). Trimming removed 2 bases at V and 6 bases at J, with 20 bases between. This CDR3 has 18 amino acids. CDR1 MGHRA and CDR2 YSYEKL come from the germline V gene. The CDR3 region is CASSQSGTTNYRNSPLHF. CDR3 in DNA: TGCGCCAGCAGCCAAAGCGGGACAACCAATTACCGTAATTCACCCCTCCACTTT.

This clonotype was counted ten times or more. The chain recombines TRBV20-1 with TRBJ1-2; D is perhaps TRBD1 (5 bases). Germline V gene lookup returns CDR1 DFQATT and CDR2 SNEGSKA (reference sequence). The CDR3 spans 13 residues. V was cut by 6 bases and J by 3 bases, with 14 bases left in between. CDR3 in amino acids: CSAPSGGYYGYTF. The CDR3 nucleotides are TGCAGTGCCCCAAGTGGGGGGTACTATGGCTACACCTTC.

The gene calls are TRBV24-1 and TRBJ2-5; no reliable D call. Germline V gene sequence: CDR1 KGHDR, CDR2 SFDVKD. V lost 7 bases and J 4 bases, leaving 15 bases between the germline ends. The CDR3 spans 14 residues. The CDR3 loop reads CATRGPGTVETQYF. CDR3 DNA sequence: TGTGCCACCAGGGGCCCTGGAACAGTAGAGACCCAGTACTTC.

About this clonotype itself: A much larger clone lies one base from this, so it may be a read error. V gene TRBV12-3 or TRBV12-4 combines with J gene TRBJ1-2, with 8 bases aligning to TRBD1. V shed 6 bases and J 3 bases; nucleotides not matched to a gene: 3. The CDR3 runs to 13 residues. CDR3 in DNA: TGTGCCAGCAGCCAGGACAGGGACTATGGCTACACCTTC. Amino acids: CASSQDRDYGYTF.

This clonotype was recorded at least ten times. The chain carries TRBV6-1 and TRBJ2-5, with 12 nucleotides matching TRBD2. This CDR3 has 15 amino acids. Germline trimming cut 6 bases from V and 2 bases from J; bases unmatched to any gene: 4. Germline loops: CDR1 MNHNS, CDR2 SASEGT. CDR3 nucleotides: TGTGCCAGCAGCGGACTAGCGGGGCCACAAGAGACCCAGTACTTC. It specifies CASSGLAGPQETQYF.